The clone carrying this T cell receptor (beta chain) was found a few times. The sample belongs to a study of T-cell reconstitution after alpha-beta-depleted transplantation in children. Unique molecular identifiers tagged the TCRbeta library. TCRdb reprocessed the PCR reads with MiXCR, giving one entry per CDR3 protein. Of 640,000 or so distinct CDR3 sequences listed, 15% to 20% were seen once; the top ten hold about 1.1%. Germline values: CDR1 LGHDT, CDR2 YNNKEL (reference sequence). The CDR3 has 17 amino acids. J lost 1 base, V lost 0 bases, and 5 bases had no gene match. The chain joins TRBV3-1 to TRBJ2-3, with 9 bases matching TRBD2. The TCR was taken from a human donor who donated a stem cell graft to a child with acute myeloid leukemia. Source: PBMCs from the stem cell graft donor, taken from the stem cell graft. CDR3 amino acids: CASSQDHASGGTDTQYF. DNA of the CDR3: TGTGCCAGCAGCCAAGATCACGCTAGCGGGGGCACAGATACGCAGTATTTT.